Listed below are T cell receptor beta chains from one sample, sequenced in a study of human T cells and chemical hapten exposure. TCRdb re-derived calls from the RACE reads in MiXCR, one entry per CDR3 protein. The data contain about 120,000 distinct CDR3 sequences, 12% of them seen just once; the ten biggest clones take up around 1.5%. The source material was whole blood, sampled in connection with sensitization to the hapten diphenylcyclopropenone (DPC). Receptors were obtained from a woman aged 45-65 years with alopecia areata. Some clones in this sample may be carry-over from other donors' samples. Both conserved end residues are part of each CDR3. The D gene is left open where the match is weak. Some rows have no size entry. The others give once, few or many, or a class for an expanded clone.

abundance,v_gene,j_gene,d_gene,CDR3nt,CDR3aa
NA,TRBV27,TRBJ2-5,NA,TGTGCCGGGGACGACGGGGGCCCTATGTACTTC,CAGDDGGPMYF
few,TRBV18,TRBJ1-1,TRBD1,TGTGCCAGCTCACCACTCGGGACAGGGTCCACTGAAGCTTTCTTT,CASSPLGTGSTEAFF
many,TRBV6-6,TRBJ2-7,NA,TGTGCCACTCGGGGAGAGGGGGTCTACGAGCAGTACTTC,CATRGEGVYEQYF
NA,TRBV20-1,TRBJ2-3,NA,TGCAGTGCTAGTGGGGGATGGGCAGGGCTGACAGATACGCAGTATTTT,CSASGGWAGLTDTQYF
many,TRBV6-2/TRBV6-3,TRBJ2-7,TRBD2,TGTGCCAGCAGTTACGGTGGCGGGGGGCCCTACGAGCAGTACTTC,CASSYGGGGPYEQYF
many,TRBV9,TRBJ2-1,NA,TGTGCCAGCAGCGTAAGAGGCGGGGGCGGCGATGAGCAGTTCTTC,CASSVRGGGGDEQFF
NA,TRBV4-1,TRBJ2-1,NA,TGCGCCAGCAGTTCTACAGGGTTGTATGAGCAGTTCTTC,CASSSTGLYEQFF
NA,TRBV6-1,TRBJ2-6,NA,TGTGCCAGCAGTGGTGAGACCTTCGCTTTCGCCTCTGGGGCCAACGTCCTGACTTTC,CASSGETFAFASGANVLTF
many,TRBV28,TRBJ2-7,TRBD1,TGTGCCAGCAGTTCCACAAGACAGGGAATAGGCGAGCAGTACTTC,CASSSTRQGIGEQYF
few,TRBV7-6,TRBJ1-6,NA,TGTGCCAGCAGCCCCCGAGATTTCTTTAATTCACCCCTCCACTTT,CASSPRDFFNSPLHF
NA,TRBV28,TRBJ2-7,NA,TGTGCCAGCAGTCTCTCAACAGAGGAGTACTTC,CASSLSTEEYF
few,TRBV6-6,TRBJ2-1,TRBD2,TGTGCCAGCAGCCGGGGGGGGTACAATGAGCAGTTCTTC,CASSRGGYNEQFF
many,TRBV7-9,TRBJ2-7,NA,TGTGCCAGCAGCTACGAGGGGTCAAGGTCCTACGAGCAGTACTTC,CASSYEGSRSYEQYF
NA,TRBV6-5,TRBJ2-7,TRBD1,TGTGCCAGCAGTTCCCCGGACAGGGGTGGCTCCTACGAGCAGTACTTC,CASSSPDRGGSYEQYF
few,TRBV7-2,TRBJ2-7,TRBD2,TGTGCCAGCAGCAGGACGACTAGCGGTCCCTCCTACGAGCAGTACTTC,CASSRTTSGPSYEQYF
many,TRBV29-1,TRBJ2-1,NA,TGCAGCGCCCCGTCGTATGGGGAGCAGTTCTTC,CSAPSYGEQFF
few,TRBV5-8,TRBJ1-1,TRBD1,TGTGCCAGCAGCTTGGCGGGCAGGGGGTTGAACACTGAAGCTTTCTTT,CASSLAGRGLNTEAFF
NA,TRBV20-1,TRBJ1-3,TRBD1,TGCAGTGCTCCGAGACAGGGTGCAGGAAACACCATATATTTT,CSAPRQGAGNTIYF
few,TRBV27,TRBJ2-5,TRBD2,TGTGCCAGCAGTTTACGGCTAGCGGGGGGCCAAGAGACCCAGTACTTC,CASSLRLAGGQETQYF
NA,TRBV10-2,TRBJ2-1,TRBD2,TGCGCCAGCAGTGAGTCGGGTAGCGGGGGGCAGTTCTTC,CASSESGSGGQFF
few,TRBV7-2,TRBJ1-6,NA,TGTGCCAGCAGCGGTTCAATCTCCTATAATTCACCCCTCCACTTT,CASSGSISYNSPLHF
few,TRBV13,TRBJ2-7,TRBD2,TGTGCCAGCAGCACCCGAGACGGCGGGAGTTCTTCCGAGCAGTACTTC,CASSTRDGGSSSEQYF
NA,TRBV7-6,TRBJ2-1,NA,TGTGCCAGCAGCCCGACAGGCCCAAATGAGCAGTTCTTC,CASSPTGPNEQFF
few,TRBV27,TRBJ2-3,NA,TGTGCCAGCAGTTGGGCGGACACAGATACGCAGTATTTT,CASSWADTDTQYF
NA,TRBV28,TRBJ2-7,TRBD2,TGTGCCAGCAATAGCGGGGCCTACGAGCAGTACTTC,CASNSGAYEQYF
many,TRBV28,TRBJ1-1,NA,TGTGCCAGCAGTCCCTATGAGGAGAACACTGAAGCTTTCTTT,CASSPYEENTEAFF
many,TRBV5-1,TRBJ2-3,NA,TGCGCCAGCAGCCAACGCTCGGATACGCAGTATTTT,CASSQRSDTQYF